The 7 T cell receptor beta chains in this list originate from one sample, sequenced in a study of shared clonotypes between healthy human individuals. Positively selected for CCR7, the CD45RO-negative cells used as naive CD8 cells excluded terminally differentiated effector memory CD45RA+ cells. Data came from immunoSEQ multiplex PCR; TCRdb stores just in-frame clones and leaves some out. The table lists some 1,900,000 clones, approximately 94% of them singletons. The sequencing input was naive CD8+ T cells sorted from blood. Source of these receptors: a young man in good health.

The rearrangement uses TRBV10-1 and TRBJ2-7, with 9 bases fitting TRBD1. Unmatched junction bases numbered 11, after V lost 5 bases and J lost 3 bases. CDR1 WNHNN and CDR2 SYGVQD come from the germline V gene (reference sequence). This CDR3 has 16 residues. In DNA, the CDR3 is TGCGCCAGCAGTTCAAACCGGGACAGGGTAATCTACGAGCAGTACTTC. Protein product: CASSSNRDRVIYEQYF.

The chain links TRBV28 to TRBJ2-1, with D perhaps being TRBD1 or TRBD2 (5 bases each). The V end lost 2 bases, the J end lost 7 bases, and 15 bases lay between the germline ends. Germline CDR1 MDHEN, CDR2 SYDVKM. This CDR3 region has 15 residues. CDR3 bases: TGTGCCAGCAGTTTAGGGCAGGGAGTGAAAAATGAGCAGTTCTTC. It encodes CASSLGQGVKNEQFF.

V usage is TRBV15 and J usage is TRBJ2-7; D not certain. Trimming took off 5 bases at V and 4 bases at J, with 15 bases between the two ends. CDR3 length equals 14 residues. CDR1 is LNHNV, CDR2 YYDKDF, per germline (reference sequence). CDR3 in DNA: TGTGCCACCAGCGACTCGGGCAGCAGTTACGAGCAGTACTTC. Translating gives CATSDSGSSYEQYF. Looking up the rest from reference TRBV15 and TRBJ2-7 gives the full variable domain: DAMVIQNPRYQVTQFGKPVTLSCSQTLNHNVMYWYQQKSSQAPKLLFHYYDKDFNNEADTPDNFQSRRPNTSFCFLDIRSPGLGDTAMYLCATSDSGSSYEQYFGPGTRLTVT.

The rearrangement links TRBV7-2 to TRBJ1-1; TRBD1 might be the D (6 bases). Trimming took 3 bases from V and 5 from J, leaving 10 bases between them. The CDR3 is 13 amino acids. Germline CDR1 and CDR2: SGHTA and FQGNSA. The CDR3 protein is CASSLGAGTEAFF. The DNA for the CDR3 is TGTGCCAGCAGCTTGGGGGCAGGGACTGAAGCTTTCTTT.

V usage is TRBV28 and J usage is TRBJ2-7, with 8 bases lining up with TRBD1. Germline V gene lookup returns CDR1 MDHEN and CDR2 SYDVKM. J lost 11 bases, V lost 6 bases, and 6 bases had no gene match. The CDR3 has 11 residues. CDR3 sequence reads: CASSGTGGKYF. Here the CDR3 DNA reads TGTGCCAGCAGCGGGACAGGAGGCAAGTACTTC. The variable domain in full, completed from reference TRBV28 and TRBJ2-7, reads DVKVTQSSRYLVKRTGEKVFLECVQDMDHENMFWYRQDPGLGLRLIYFSYDVKMKEKGDIPEGYSVSREKKERFSLILESASTNQTSMYLCASSGTGGKYFGPGTRLTVT.

The V and J genes are TRBV25-1 and TRBJ1-2; the D is unclear. The CDR3 consists of 12 residues. Trimming cost V 4 bases and J 2 bases, with 5 bases left between them. From germline, CDR1 is MGHDK and CDR2 SYGVNS. The CDR3 sequence is CASSGQNYGYTF. The CDR3 bases are TGTGCCAGCAGTGGCCAGAACTATGGCTACACCTTC.

Note on this clone: The same CDR3 is also encoded by other DNA sequences in this sample. The genes are TRBV13 and TRBJ1-1, with D maybe TRBD1 (5 bases). Trimming pared 2 bases from V and 5 bases from J, leaving 9 bases between. The CDR3 has 13 amino acids. The germline V gene encodes CDR1 PRHDT and CDR2 FYEKMQ (reference sequence). CDR3 bases: TGTGCCAGCAGCTTACAGGGTTGGACTGAAGCTTTCTTT. Protein: CASSLQGWTEAFF.